This T cell receptor beta chain was found in a study of OX40 agonist ivuxolimab in advanced cancers. V was clipped by 6 bases and J by 7 bases; unmatched bases: 12. Germline V gene sequence: CDR1 SGHDT, CDR2 YYEEEE. The CDR3 sequence is 15 residues long. Sequenced by immunoSEQ multiplex PCR; TCRdb stores in-frame clones only, minus some. The table records about 49,000 clones, around four fifths of them present only once. V and J are TRBV5-6 and TRBJ2-1; 8 bases match TRBD2. The origin of this receptor is an adult with an advanced solid tumor such as melanoma, head and neck, liver or kidney cancer. Sequenced material: CD4+ or CD8+ T cells sorted from blood, taken in a trial of the OX40 agonist ivuxolimab. CDR3 DNA: TGTGCCAGCACCATGCCGAGCGGGAGTTTGAATGAGCAGTTCTTC. Translated, it gives CASTMPSGSLNEQFF.